Sequencing of this TCR beta chain was carried out in a study of blood T cell repertoires in COVID-19 (dated by TCRdb to the early 2020s). Background for the entire study: The collaborator samples originated in the United States, Italy and Spain and spanned the acute and convalescent phases of COVID-19. The material from the prospective study consisted of cDNA or gDNA derived from T cells, B-cell-depleted T cells, or PBMCs. The dataset comprised deeply sampled blood TCRbeta repertoires from subjects exposed to, actively infected with, or recovered from COVID-19. The repertoires were made available in a free public database intended to serve as a resource for research on the immune response to SARS-CoV-2. The samples were drawn from the first 160 participants of the ongoing ImmuneRACE study and from some 1,300 subjects provided by 6 global collaborators. The sample metadata nearly always contained a de-identified subject ID, COVID-19 status, age in years and sex. Where available, HLA class I and class II types were obtained from metadata supplied by the sample provider rather than from assay-based typing.

Enrolling through a virtual design, the prospective study's participants ranged in age from roughly 18 to 90 years and lived across 20 to 30 United States geographic areas. Cohort assignment in the prospective study relied on participant-reported clinical history from a screening survey and a study questionnaire. Recovered participants in ImmuneRACE Cohort 3 were defined as having two consecutive negative NP/OP PCR tests, clearance from a healthcare professional, or resolution of symptoms. Each participant in the prospective study had whole blood, serum and a nasopharyngeal or oropharyngeal swab collected by mobile phlebotomists. Over an approximately two-month period, participants in the prospective study had the option of providing additional blood draws and questionnaires. Before DNA extraction, blood samples from the prospective study were shipped at room temperature or frozen. As to this clone: Its antigen remains unidentified. No per-base quality is available; no much larger clone lies one base away.

CDR1 LGHNA and CDR2 YSLEER are derived from the germline V gene. The CDR3 holds 16 amino acids from the cysteine to the phenylalanine. Here the CDR3 DNA is all that survives: 48 bases in frame from base 1. At the junction V is shortened by 1 base and J by 7 bases; bases outside the gene matches: 6. TCRbeta CDR3 regions were amplified from genomic DNA by means of the immunoSEQ Assay, a bias-controlled multiplex PCR. The authors processed their data as follows. The number of nucleated cells in each sample was estimated from the amplification of reference gene primers within the assay. To quantify the absolute abundance of each unique TCRbeta CDR3 rearrangement, sequence reads were collapsed and filtered. Productive Simpson clonality was computed per sample as the square root of Simpson's diversity index over productive rearrangements. This is the immuneACCESS table as TCRdb keeps it, with only in-frame sequences that have V and J called. A part of the clones is gone; compared with another copy, unresolved V genes explain less than half, and the rest is unexplained. V, J and clone size are those of that table, while D and trimming were read from the DNA. In all, the sample holds 220,000 or so clones, and roughly 84% of those were seen once. Of the sample, about 7% is held by the ten largest clones.

The paper's findings and limits, for the study overall: The quantity of clinical and demographic metadata differed by source and by participant and was supplied without curation.

The receptor was derived from a woman aged 40 to 50 who had recovered from COVID-19. Recombination connected TRBV4-3 to TRBJ2-2; 10 middle bases align to TRBD2. The source material was PBMCs or T cells enriched from blood (not recorded which). The CDR3 in this case is CASSQGASGRIGELFF. The sequence in DNA is TGCGCCAGCAGCCAAGGGGCTAGCGGGAGAATCGGGGAGCTGTTTTTT.